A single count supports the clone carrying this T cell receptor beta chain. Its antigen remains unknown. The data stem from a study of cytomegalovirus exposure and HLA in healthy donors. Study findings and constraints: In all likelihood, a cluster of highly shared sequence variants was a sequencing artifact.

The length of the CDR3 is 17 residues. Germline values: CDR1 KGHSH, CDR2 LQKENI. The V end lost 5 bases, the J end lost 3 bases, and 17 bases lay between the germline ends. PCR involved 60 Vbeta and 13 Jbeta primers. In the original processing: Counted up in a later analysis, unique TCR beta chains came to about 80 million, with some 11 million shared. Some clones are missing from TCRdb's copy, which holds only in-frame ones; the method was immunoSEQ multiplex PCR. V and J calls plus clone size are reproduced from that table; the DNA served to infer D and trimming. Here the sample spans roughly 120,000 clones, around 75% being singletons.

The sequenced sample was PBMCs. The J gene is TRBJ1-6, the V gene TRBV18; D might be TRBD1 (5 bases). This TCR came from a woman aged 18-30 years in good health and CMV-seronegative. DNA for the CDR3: TGTGCCAGCTCATCGCTTAACCGAAGGGGCTATAATTCACCCCTCCACTTT. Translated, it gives CASSSLNRRGYNSPLHF.